This TCR beta chain was found in a study of regulatory T cells in long-lasting Graves disease. The study's findings and limits: Persistent Graves' patients showed reduced TCR diversity versus newly diagnosed patients. Newly diagnosed patients shared 750 to 1,000 public clonotypes; persistent patients shared about 2,500.

Investigators prepared the TCR beta libraries by applying iRepertoire HTBI primers and Arm-PCR of CDR3 regions. A single record per CDR3 protein comes from TCRdb applying MiXCR to the multiplex PCR reads. The sample shows about 460,000 distinct CDR3 sequences, around a fifth of them seen only once. Time point: persistent/refractory GD, antithyroid drugs over 5 years with positive TRAb. The TCR library was made from RNA that had been extracted from PBMCs in TRIzol. Blood from the periphery, approximately 8.6 milliliters in all, was drawn into EDTA tubes. This clonotype was recorded at least ten times. The antigen is not known. Trimming pared 6 bases from V and 4 bases from J, leaving 12 bases between. Germline V gene lookup returns CDR1 SGHTA and CDR2 FQGNSA. This CDR3 is 13 amino acids long.

The rearrangement links TRBV7-2 to TRBJ2-5; TRBD2 is a possible D gene (5 bases). Sequenced material: peripheral blood mononuclear cells (PBMCs), taken when the disease was refractory, from a patient treated with antithyroid drugs. This receptor was taken from a female donor with Graves disease. CDR3 protein: CASSYLAGETQYF. CDR3 in DNA: TGTGCCAGCAGTTACTTGGCGGGAGAGACCCAGTACTTC.